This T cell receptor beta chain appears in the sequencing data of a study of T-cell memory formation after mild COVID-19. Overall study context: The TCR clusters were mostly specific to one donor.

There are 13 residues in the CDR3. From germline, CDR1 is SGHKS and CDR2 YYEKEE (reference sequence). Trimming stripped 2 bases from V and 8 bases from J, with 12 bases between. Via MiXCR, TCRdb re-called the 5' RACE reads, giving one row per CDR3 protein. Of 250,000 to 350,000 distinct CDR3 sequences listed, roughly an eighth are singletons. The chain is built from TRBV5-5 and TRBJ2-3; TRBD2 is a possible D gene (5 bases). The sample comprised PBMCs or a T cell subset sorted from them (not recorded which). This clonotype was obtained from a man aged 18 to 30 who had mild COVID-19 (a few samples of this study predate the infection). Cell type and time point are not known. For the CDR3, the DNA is TGTGCCAGCAGCTTAGGAGGTCAGGTTACGCAGTATTTT. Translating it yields CASSLGGQVTQYF.